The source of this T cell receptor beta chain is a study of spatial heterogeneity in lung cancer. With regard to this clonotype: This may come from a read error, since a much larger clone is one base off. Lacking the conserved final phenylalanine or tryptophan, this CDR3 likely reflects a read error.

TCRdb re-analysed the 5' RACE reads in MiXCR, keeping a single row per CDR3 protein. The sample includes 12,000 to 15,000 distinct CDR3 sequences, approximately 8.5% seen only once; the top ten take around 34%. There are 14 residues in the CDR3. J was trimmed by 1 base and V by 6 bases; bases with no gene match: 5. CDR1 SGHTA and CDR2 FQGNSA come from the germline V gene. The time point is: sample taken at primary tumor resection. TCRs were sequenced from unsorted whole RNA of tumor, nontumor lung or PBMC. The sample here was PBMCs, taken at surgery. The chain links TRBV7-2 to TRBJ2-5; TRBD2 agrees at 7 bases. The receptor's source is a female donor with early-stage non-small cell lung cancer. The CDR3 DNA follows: TGTGCCAGCAGACGCGGGAGCCTCCAAGAGACCCAGTACATC. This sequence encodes CASRRGSLQETQYI.